The sequence of this T cell receptor beta chain was determined in a study of identical twins. Study-level findings and limits: Modelling approaches yielded underestimates of out-of-frame TCR alpha sharing between monozygotic twins.

CDR1 and CDR2 (germline): SGDLS, YYNGEE. This CDR3 comprises 14 residues. The V end lost 2 bases, the J end lost 5 bases, and 11 bases lay between the germline ends. Healthy Caucasians made up all donors. TCRdb passed the 5' RACE reads through MiXCR, listing each CDR3 protein once. This table holds around 670,000 distinct CDR3 sequences, around 6% found once. This clonotype was seen repeatedly, ten times or more. What it binds is not known. The gene calls are TRBV9 and TRBJ2-1; D remains unclear. Sequences were obtained from naive T cells sorted from blood. The sequence came from a young man in good health. The CDR3 nucleotides are TGTGCCAGCAGCGTTCTGGGCGGCGACAATGAGCAGTTCTTC. Amino acids: CASSVLGGDNEQFF. Combining the CDR3 with reference TRBV9 and TRBJ2-1 gives the whole variable domain DSGVTQTPKHLITATGQRVTLRCSPRSGDLSVYWYQQSLDQGLQFLIQYYNGEERAKGNILERFSAQQFPDLHSELNLSSLELGDSALYFCASSVLGGDNEQFFGPGTRLTVL.